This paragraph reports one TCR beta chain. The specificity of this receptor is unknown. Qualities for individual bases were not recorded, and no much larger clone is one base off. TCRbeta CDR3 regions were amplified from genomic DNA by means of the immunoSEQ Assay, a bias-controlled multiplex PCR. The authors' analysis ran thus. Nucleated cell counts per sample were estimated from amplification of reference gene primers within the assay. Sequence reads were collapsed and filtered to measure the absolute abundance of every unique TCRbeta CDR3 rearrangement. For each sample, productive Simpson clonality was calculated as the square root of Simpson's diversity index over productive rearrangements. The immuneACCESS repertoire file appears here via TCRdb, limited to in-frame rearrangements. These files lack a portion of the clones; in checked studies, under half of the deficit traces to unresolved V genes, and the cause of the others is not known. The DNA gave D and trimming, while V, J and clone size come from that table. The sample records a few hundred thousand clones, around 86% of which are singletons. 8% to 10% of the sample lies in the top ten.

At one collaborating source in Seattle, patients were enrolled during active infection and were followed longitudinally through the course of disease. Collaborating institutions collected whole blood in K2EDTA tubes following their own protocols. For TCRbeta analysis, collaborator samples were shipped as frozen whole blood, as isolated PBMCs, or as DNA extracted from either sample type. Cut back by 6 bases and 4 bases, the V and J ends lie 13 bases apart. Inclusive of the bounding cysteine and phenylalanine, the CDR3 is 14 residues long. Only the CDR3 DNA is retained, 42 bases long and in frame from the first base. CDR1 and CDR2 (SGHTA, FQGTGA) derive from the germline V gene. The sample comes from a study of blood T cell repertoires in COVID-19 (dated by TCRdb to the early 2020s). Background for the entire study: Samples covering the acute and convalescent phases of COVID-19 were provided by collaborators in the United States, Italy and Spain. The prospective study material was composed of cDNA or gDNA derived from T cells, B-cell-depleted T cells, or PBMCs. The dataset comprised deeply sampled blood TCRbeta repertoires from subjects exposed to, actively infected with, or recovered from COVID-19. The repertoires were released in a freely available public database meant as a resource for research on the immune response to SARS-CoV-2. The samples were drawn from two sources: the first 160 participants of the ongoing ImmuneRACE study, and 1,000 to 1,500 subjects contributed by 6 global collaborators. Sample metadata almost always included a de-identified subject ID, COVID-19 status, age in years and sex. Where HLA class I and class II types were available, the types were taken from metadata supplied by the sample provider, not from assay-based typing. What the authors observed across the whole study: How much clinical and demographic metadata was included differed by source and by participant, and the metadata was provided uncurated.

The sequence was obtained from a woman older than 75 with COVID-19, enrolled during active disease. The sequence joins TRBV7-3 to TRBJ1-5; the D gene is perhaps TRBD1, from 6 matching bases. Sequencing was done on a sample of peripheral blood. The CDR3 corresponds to CASSSPGVNQPQHF. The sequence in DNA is TGTGCCAGCAGTTCGCCAGGGGTTAATCAGCCCCAGCATTTT.